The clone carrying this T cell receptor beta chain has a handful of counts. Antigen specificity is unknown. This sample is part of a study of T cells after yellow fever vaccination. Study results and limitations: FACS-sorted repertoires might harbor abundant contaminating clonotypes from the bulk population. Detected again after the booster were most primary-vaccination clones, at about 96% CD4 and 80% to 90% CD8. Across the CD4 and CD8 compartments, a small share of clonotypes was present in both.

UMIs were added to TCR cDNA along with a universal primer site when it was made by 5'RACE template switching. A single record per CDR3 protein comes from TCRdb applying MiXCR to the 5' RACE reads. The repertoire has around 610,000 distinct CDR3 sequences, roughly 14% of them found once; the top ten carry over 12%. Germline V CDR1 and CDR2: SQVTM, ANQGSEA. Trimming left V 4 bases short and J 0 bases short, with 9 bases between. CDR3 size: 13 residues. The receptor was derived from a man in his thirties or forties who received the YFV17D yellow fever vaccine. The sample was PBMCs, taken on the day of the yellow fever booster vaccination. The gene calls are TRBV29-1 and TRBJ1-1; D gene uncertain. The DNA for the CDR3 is TGCAGCGTTGGAAAGCGCTTGAACACTGAAGCTTTCTTT. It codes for CSVGKRLNTEAFF.